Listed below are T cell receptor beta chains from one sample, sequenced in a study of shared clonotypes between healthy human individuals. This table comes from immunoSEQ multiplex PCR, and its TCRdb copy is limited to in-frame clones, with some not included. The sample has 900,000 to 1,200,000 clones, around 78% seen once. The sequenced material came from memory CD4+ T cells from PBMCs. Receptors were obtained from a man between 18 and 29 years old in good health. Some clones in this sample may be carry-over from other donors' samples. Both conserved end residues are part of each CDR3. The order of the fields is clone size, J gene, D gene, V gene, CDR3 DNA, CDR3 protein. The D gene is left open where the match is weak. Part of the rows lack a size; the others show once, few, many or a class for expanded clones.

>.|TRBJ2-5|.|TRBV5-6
TGTGCCAGCACCCGCCTTGGGGTGGGAGGAGAGACCCAGTACTTC
CASTRLGVGGETQYF
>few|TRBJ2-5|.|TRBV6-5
TGTGCCAGCAGACAAACCGGGGGCCAAGAGACCCAGTACTTC
CASRQTGGQETQYF
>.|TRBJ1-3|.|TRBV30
TGTGCCTGGATAGGACAGAGGACGGGCACCATATATTTT
CAWIGQRTGTIYF
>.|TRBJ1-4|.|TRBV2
TGTGCCAGCCTTGATCTGTTCTACGGACTGTTTTTT
CASLDLFYGLFF
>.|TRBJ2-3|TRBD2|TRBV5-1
TGCGCCAGCAGCCCAACCGTAGCGGGGGTCACAGATACGCAGTATTTT
CASSPTVAGVTDTQYF
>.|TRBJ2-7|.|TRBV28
TGTGCCAGCGGATACGAGCAGTACTTC
CASGYEQYF
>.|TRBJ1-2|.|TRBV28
TGTGCCAGCAAGAAGGACAGTAACTATGGCTACACCTTC
CASKKDSNYGYTF
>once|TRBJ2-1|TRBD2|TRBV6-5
TGTGCCAGCAGTTACTCTCAGCGGGATTCCCGGTGGTTCTTC
CASSYSQRDSRWFF
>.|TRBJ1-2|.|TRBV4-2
TGTGCCAGCAGCCAGGGACTGGACCCTTATGGCTACACCTTC
CASSQGLDPYGYTF
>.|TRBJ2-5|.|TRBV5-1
TGCGCCAGTTCCCCCGGAACGGAGACCCAGTACTTC
CASSPGTETQYF
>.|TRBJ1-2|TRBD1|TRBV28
TGTGCCAGCAGTCCAGGGGACAGGGGGCACGGCTACACCTTC
CASSPGDRGHGYTF
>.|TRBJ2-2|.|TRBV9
TGTGCCAGCAGCGTAGAAGAACCGAACACCGGGGAGCTGTTTTTT
CASSVEEPNTGELFF
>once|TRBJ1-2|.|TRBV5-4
TGTGCCAGCAGCTTGGTTAAGGAGATCTATGGCTACACCTTC
CASSLVKEIYGYTF
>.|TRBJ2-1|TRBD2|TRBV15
TGTGCCACCAGCAGAGAGAAGCGGGGAAATTACAATGAGCAGTTCTTC
CATSREKRGNYNEQFF
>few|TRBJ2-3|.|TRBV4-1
TGCGCCAGCAGCCGAATCATCAGGGTGGGGGGCACAGATACGCAGTATTTT
CASSRIIRVGGTDTQYF
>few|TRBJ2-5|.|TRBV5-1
TGCGCCAGCAGCTTGGCCGCCGGCACGCAAGAGACCCAGTACTTC
CASSLAAGTQETQYF
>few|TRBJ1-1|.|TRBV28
TGTGCCAGCAGGAACCTAGGGAACACTGAAGCTTTCTTT
CASRNLGNTEAFF
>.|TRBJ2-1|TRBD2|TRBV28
TGTGCCAGCAGTTTGCCCATCAGGACTAGCGGCAATGAGCAGTTCTTC
CASSLPIRTSGNEQFF
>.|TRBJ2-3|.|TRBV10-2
TGCGCCAGCGGGCCGGCAGATACGCAGTATTTT
CASGPADTQYF
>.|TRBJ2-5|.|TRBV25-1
TGTGCCAGCAGTGAATTGCTTGGCAGCCCGCTGGAGACCCAGTACTTC
CASSELLGSPLETQYF
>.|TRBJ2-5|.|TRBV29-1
TGCAGCGCCCGGTGGTCCCCCCAGGGAGAGACCCAGTACTTC
CSARWSPQGETQYF
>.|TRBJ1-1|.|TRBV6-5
TGTGCCACCTCCGGGGCAGCGAACACTGAAGCTTTCTTT
CATSGAANTEAFF
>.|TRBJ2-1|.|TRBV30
TGTGCCTGGAGTGTACTGGGGGCCTCCTACAATGAGCAGTTCTTC
CAWSVLGASYNEQFF
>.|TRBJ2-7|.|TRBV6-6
TGTGCCAGCAGTGACCCACGGGGTTTTCCGTACTTC
CASSDPRGFPYF
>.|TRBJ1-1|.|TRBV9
TGTGCCAGCAACACGGGTTCCCAAGAAACACCTGAAGCTTTCTTT
CASNTGSQETPEAFF
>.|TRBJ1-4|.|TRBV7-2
TGTGCCAGCAGCTTGGAGACAAGGAATGAAAAACTGTTTTTT
CASSLETRNEKLFF
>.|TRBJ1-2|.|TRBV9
TGTGCCAGCAGCGCAGACAGGTCTCTTGGCTACACCTTC
CASSADRSLGYTF
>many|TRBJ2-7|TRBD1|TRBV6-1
TGTGCCAGCATTACACCGGGACAGGGTATCGAGCAGTACTTC
CASITPGQGIEQYF
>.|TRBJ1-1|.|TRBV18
TGTGCCAGCTCACCACCGTCCCTCAGGCAGGGTGCTGAAGCTTTCTTT
CASSPPSLRQGAEAFF
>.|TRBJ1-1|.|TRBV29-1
TGCAGCGTTGGGGACGGGGTTAGGGATGCAGGGACTGAAGCTTTCTTT
CSVGDGVRDAGTEAFF
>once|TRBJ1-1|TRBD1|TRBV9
TGTGCCAGCAGTCCCGATACCCGGACAGGGGCGTACCCTGAAGCTTTCTTT
CASSPDTRTGAYPEAFF
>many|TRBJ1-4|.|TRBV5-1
TGCGCCAGCAGCCCTGGGAGGGGTGCTAATGAAAAACTGTTTTTT
CASSPGRGANEKLFF
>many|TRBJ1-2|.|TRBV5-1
TGCGCCAGCAGCGTCGGGGGCGACTATGGCTACACCTTC
CASSVGGDYGYTF
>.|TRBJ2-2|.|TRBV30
TGTGCCTGGAGCGGGGCGGTCGGGGAGCTGTTTTTT
CAWSGAVGELFF
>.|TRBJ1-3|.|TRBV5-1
TGCGCCAGCAGCTTGGAAGCGGGGTCTGGAAACACCATATATTTT
CASSLEAGSGNTIYF
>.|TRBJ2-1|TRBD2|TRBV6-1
TGTGCCAGCAGTGACGCGACCGGGAGGGGAAGGGGTGAGCAGTTCTTC
CASSDATGRGRGEQFF
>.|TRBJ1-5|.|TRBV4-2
TGTGCCAGCAGCCAAGTGGGAGGGGGTCCGAGCAATCAGCCCCAGCATTTT
CASSQVGGGPSNQPQHF
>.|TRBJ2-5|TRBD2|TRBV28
TGTGCCAGCAGAAGCGGGGGGTGGAAGACCCAGTACTTC
CASRSGGWKTQYF
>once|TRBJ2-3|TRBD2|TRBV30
TGTGCCAGCAGAACTAGCGGGAGCGCAGATACGCAGTATTTT
CASRTSGSADTQYF
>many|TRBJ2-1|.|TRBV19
TGTGCCAGTAGCCCCCGTGGCAGGGACCACCGGGGTGAGCAGTTCTTC
CASSPRGRDHRGEQFF
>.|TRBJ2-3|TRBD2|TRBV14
TGTGCCAGCAGTCGGTCCTATACTAGCGGTGCGGTGGATACGCAGTATTTT
CASSRSYTSGAVDTQYF
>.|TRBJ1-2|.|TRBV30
TGTGCCTGGAGTAGGCCAGGGAGGTTTGGCTACACCTTC
CAWSRPGRFGYTF
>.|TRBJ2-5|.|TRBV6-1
TGTGCCAGCAGCCCGGGGAGAAGGGAGACCCAGTACTTC
CASSPGRRETQYF
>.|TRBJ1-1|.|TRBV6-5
TGTGCCAGCAGTTACTTTGGTGTGAACACTGAAGCTTTCTTT
CASSYFGVNTEAFF
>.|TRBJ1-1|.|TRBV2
TGTGCCAGCAGTGAGGACAGCATGAACACTGAAGCTTTCTTT
CASSEDSMNTEAFF
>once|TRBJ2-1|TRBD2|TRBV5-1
TGCGCCAGCAGCTTGCAACTAGCGGCAAATGAGCAGTTCTTC
CASSLQLAANEQFF
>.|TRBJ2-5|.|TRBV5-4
TGTGCCAGCAGCTTGCGTGGCAGGGGGAGGGAGACCCAGTACTTC
CASSLRGRGRETQYF
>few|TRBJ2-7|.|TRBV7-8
TGTGCCAGCAGCACAGTGGGGGGCAGCTACGAGCAGTACTTC
CASSTVGGSYEQYF
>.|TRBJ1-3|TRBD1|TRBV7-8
TGTGCCAGCACCTCGGGGACAGAGCGAAACACCATATATTTT
CASTSGTERNTIYF
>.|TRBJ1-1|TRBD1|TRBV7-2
TGTGCCAGCAGCCCGGGACAGATACTGAACACTGAAGCTTTCTTT
CASSPGQILNTEAFF
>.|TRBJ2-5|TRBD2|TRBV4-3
TGCGCCAGCAGCCAACTGACTAGCGCTGAGACCCAGTACTTC
CASSQLTSAETQYF
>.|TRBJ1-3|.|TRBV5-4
TGTGCCAGCAGCTTGGCCGGGGACACCATATATTTT
CASSLAGDTIYF
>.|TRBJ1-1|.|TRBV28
TGTGCCAGCAGTTTTCGGGACACTGAAGCTTTCTTT
CASSFRDTEAFF